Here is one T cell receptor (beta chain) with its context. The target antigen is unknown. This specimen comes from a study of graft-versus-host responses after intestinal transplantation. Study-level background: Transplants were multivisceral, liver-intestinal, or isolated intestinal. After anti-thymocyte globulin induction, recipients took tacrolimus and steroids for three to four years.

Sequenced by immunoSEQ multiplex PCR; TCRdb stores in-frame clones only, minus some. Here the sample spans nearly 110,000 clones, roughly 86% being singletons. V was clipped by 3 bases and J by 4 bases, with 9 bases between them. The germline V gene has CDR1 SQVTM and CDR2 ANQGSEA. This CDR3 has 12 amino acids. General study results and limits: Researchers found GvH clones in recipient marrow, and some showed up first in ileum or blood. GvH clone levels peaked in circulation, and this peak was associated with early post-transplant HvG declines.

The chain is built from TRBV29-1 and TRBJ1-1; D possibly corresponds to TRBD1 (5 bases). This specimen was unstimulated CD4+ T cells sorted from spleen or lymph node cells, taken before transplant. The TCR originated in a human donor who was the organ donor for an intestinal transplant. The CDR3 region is CSVDGRATEAFF. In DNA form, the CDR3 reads TGCAGCGTTGACGGCAGGGCCACTGAAGCTTTCTTT.